This entry describes one TCR beta chain. No cognate antigen has been identified for it. Base qualities are not provided; no much larger clone lies one nucleotide away. The data derive from a study of blood T cell repertoires in COVID-19 (dated by TCRdb to the early 2020s). With respect to the entire study: Samples from collaborators originated in the United States, Italy and Spain and spanned both the acute and convalescent phases of COVID-19. The prospective study material was composed of cDNA or gDNA derived from T cells, B-cell-depleted T cells, or PBMCs. Deeply sampled blood TCRbeta repertoires from subjects exposed to, actively infected with, or recovered from COVID-19 were included in the dataset. The repertoires were made available in a free public database intended to serve as a resource for research on the immune response to SARS-CoV-2. Samples were obtained from the ongoing ImmuneRACE study (first 160 participants) and from approximately 1,200 subjects provided by 6 global collaborators. A de-identified subject ID, COVID-19 status, age in years and sex were almost always included in the sample metadata. Where available, HLA class I and class II types were taken from metadata supplied by the sample provider and were not determined by assay-based typing.

Study-level results and caveats: How much clinical and demographic metadata was included differed by source and by participant, and the metadata was provided uncurated.

The immunoSEQ Assay, a bias-controlled multiplex PCR, was used to amplify TCRbeta CDR3 regions from genomic DNA. Per the original workflow: The number of nucleated cells in each sample was estimated by amplification of reference gene primers within the assay. To quantify the absolute abundance of each unique TCRbeta CDR3 rearrangement, sequence reads were collapsed and filtered. For each sample, productive Simpson clonality was calculated as the square root of Simpson's diversity index over productive rearrangements. TCRdb carries this immuneACCESS record with in-frame sequences only. Its versions omit some clonotypes, under half of them owing to an unresolved V gene in the studies checked, with the rest unexplained. The V and J calls and clone size were taken over from that table, and D and trimming were inferred from the DNA. The sample yields 270,000 or so clones; over 75% were counted once. Roughly 8.6% of the sample lies in the top ten.

Spanning cysteine to phenylalanine, the CDR3 consists of 14 amino acids. The only DNA kept is the CDR3, 42 bases in frame from the first base. V is cut by 10 bases and J by 5 bases, and the space between the germline ends is 20 bases. The germline V gene sets CDR1 to KGHSH and CDR2 to LQKENI. Each collaborating institution followed its own protocols to collect whole blood in K2EDTA tubes. For TCRbeta analysis, collaborators shipped samples as frozen whole blood, isolated PBMCs, or DNA extracted from either of those sample types. The rearrangement combines TRBV18 with TRBJ1-1; matching of 5 bases hints at TRBD1 as the D gene. Sequences were obtained from peripheral blood. This TCR came from a human donor in a cohort sampled during active COVID-19. The nucleotide sequence reads as follows: TGTGCCACATCCTCGGACACGGCCAAGACTGAAGCTTTCTTT. Its translation reads: CATSSDTAKTEAFF. With the portions outside the CDR3 filled from the reference TRBV18 and TRBJ1-1 genes, the complete variable region becomes NAGVMQNPRHLVRRRGQEARLRCSPMKGHSHVYWYRQLPEEGLKFMVYLQKENIIDESGMPKERFSAEFPKEGPSILRIQQVVRGDSAAYFCATSSDTAKTEAFFGQGTRLTVV.